This TCR beta chain was observed in a study of cytomegalovirus exposure and HLA in healthy donors. The PCR contained 60 Vbeta and 13 Jbeta primers. TCRdb keeps only in-frame clones here, not all; method: immunoSEQ multiplex PCR. In the table there are over 50,000 clones, about three quarters of which are singletons. CDR3 length: 18 amino acids. CDR1 and CDR2 (germline): SQVTM, ANQGSEA. V lost 3 bases, J lost 4 bases, and 17 bases stayed unmatched. The source material was PBMCs. The J gene is TRBJ1-2, the V gene TRBV29-1; 10 bases line up with TRBD1. The receptor's source is a female donor in good health and CMV-seronegative. The CDR3 is CSVEGLIRTGGEGYGYTF. CDR3 DNA: TGCAGCGTTGAGGGGTTAATCCGGACAGGGGGAGAAGGCTATGGCTACACCTTC.